The 25 T cell receptor beta chains reported below all come from one sample, sequenced in a study of beta chain features in type 1 diabetes. The investigators reverse transcribed all of the isolated RNA, so they sequenced expressed TCRB transcripts. The table came from immunoSEQ multiplex PCR; TCRdb's copy has only in-frame clones and leaves some out. The data hold under 300,000 clones, with 8% observed a single time. The sequenced sample consisted of central memory CD4+ T cells from blood. The receptors were gathered from a woman younger than 30 in good health.

The chain joins TRBV28 to TRBJ1-5; 9 nucleotides align to TRBD1. CDR3 length equals 16 residues. J lost 2 bases, V lost 5 bases, and 7 bases had no gene match. Germline CDR1 and CDR2: MDHEN and SYDVKM. In DNA, the CDR3 is TGTGCCAGCAGTGAACAGGGACAGGGAGGCAATCAGCCCCAGCATTTT. Its protein product is CASSEQGQGGNQPQHF.

In this sample, this clone turned up many times. V and J are TRBV28 and TRBJ2-7; D is perhaps TRBD2 (5 bases). The V end lost 7 bases, the J end lost 5 bases, and 21 bases lay between the germline ends. From germline, CDR1 is MDHEN and CDR2 SYDVKM. The CDR3 contains 15 residues. This CDR3 reads CASTSAGERSDEQYF. The CDR3, as DNA: TGTGCCAGCACCTCGGCCGGGGAAAGGAGTGACGAGCAGTACTTC. The full variable domain, in which reference TRBV28 and TRBJ2-7 provide the parts outside the CDR3, is DVKVTQSSRYLVKRTGEKVFLECVQDMDHENMFWYRQDPGLGLRLIYFSYDVKMKEKGDIPEGYSVSREKKERFSLILESASTNQTSMYLCASTSAGERSDEQYFGPGTRLTVT.

This clone was picked up many times. The rearrangement joins TRBV7-8 to TRBJ2-3, with D tentatively TRBD1 or TRBD2 (6 bases each). The V end lost 1 base, the J end lost 8 bases, and 10 bases lay between the germline ends. CDR1 is SGHVS, CDR2 FQNEAQ, per germline. This CDR3 has 13 residues. This CDR3 reads CASSLEEGGTQYF. CDR3 in DNA: TGTGCCAGCAGCTTAGAAGAGGGGGGTACGCAGTATTTT.

The chain has TRBV27 and TRBJ1-2, with D possibly being TRBD1 (5 bases). V gave up 4 bases and J gave up 8 bases, with 14 bases separating them. There are 13 residues in the CDR3. The germline gives CDR1 MNHEY, CDR2 SMNVEV (reference sequence). DNA of the CDR3: TGTGCCAGCAGTTCGTCAGGGTTTGCGGGCTACACCTTC. Translation: CASSSSGFAGYTF.

This clone showed up just a few times. The sample holds other DNA sequences that translate to the same CDR3. The chain links TRBV15 to TRBJ2-2; D is uncertain. CDR3 length: 13 residues. V was trimmed by 3 bases and J by 9 bases, leaving 11 bases between them. From germline, CDR1 is LNHNV and CDR2 YYDKDF (reference sequence). The CDR3 DNA reads TGTGCCACCAGCAGGGATCTGGGGAGGGAGCTGTTTTTT. Its translation: CATSRDLGRELFF.

The sample holds a few counts of this clone. This chain connects TRBV10-3 to TRBJ1-1, with 9 positions matching TRBD1. V shed 6 bases and J 0 bases; nucleotides not matched to a gene: 8. Looked up from germline, CDR1 is ENHRY and CDR2 is SYGVKD. This CDR3 has 16 amino acids. The CDR3 region has the DNA TGTGCCATCAGGGTCGGGGACAGGGTTATGAACACTGAAGCTTTCTTT. Its translation: CAIRVGDRVMNTEAFF.

This clone showed up many times. The chain carries TRBV10-3 and TRBJ2-7; D is possibly TRBD1 (6 bases). This CDR3 is built from 14 residues. Germline V gene sequence: CDR1 ENHRY, CDR2 SYGVKD. With 0 bases removed from V and 6 bases from J, the gap between germline ends came to 12 bases. CDR3 nucleotide sequence: TGTGCCATCAGTGAGTCCACAGGGTCCCTCGAGCAGTACTTC. As protein: CAISESTGSLEQYF.

This clone was observed a few times. The chain is built from TRBV10-3 and TRBJ2-3; 7 nucleotides match TRBD1. Germline V gives CDR1 ENHRY, CDR2 SYGVKD. J was trimmed by 0 bases and V by 3 bases; bases with no gene match: 6. The CDR3 spans 16 residues. CDR3 sequence: CAISEQGRKSTDTQYF. In nucleotides, the CDR3 is TGTGCCATCAGTGAACAGGGGCGTAAAAGCACAGATACGCAGTATTTT.

The CDR3 spells CASSLVRGGLASEQYF. The CDR3 DNA is TGTGCCAGCAGCTTAGTAAGAGGGGGACTTGCGTCTGAGCAGTACTTC. J is TRBJ2-7 and V is TRBV7-2, with D tentatively TRBD1 or TRBD2 (6 bases each). CDR1 is SGHTA and CDR2 is FQGNSA in the germline V gene. The CDR3 covers 16 residues. V lost 1 base and J lost 7, with 20 bases in between.

The chain couples TRBV4-2 to TRBJ2-6; D perhaps matches TRBD1 (6 bases). Per germline, CDR1 LGHNA and CDR2 YNFKEQ. This CDR3 spans 15 amino acids. Trimming left V 6 bases short and J 2 bases short, with 11 bases between. The CDR3 loop is CASRPGVAGANVLTF. In nucleotides, the CDR3 is TGTGCCAGCAGACCAGGGGTTGCTGGGGCCAACGTCCTGACTTTC.

In DNA form, the CDR3 reads TGTGCCAGCAGCTTATCAACCTCCGGGACTAGCTGGGGGGATGTGCAGTTCTTC. Translated, it gives CASSLSTSGTSWGDVQFF. The chain links TRBV7-9 to TRBJ2-1; 9 bases line up with TRBD2. Unmatched junction bases numbered 20, after V lost 2 bases and J lost 12 bases. CDR3 size: 18 residues. CDR1 is SEHNR and CDR2 is FQNEAQ in the germline V gene (reference sequence).

This clone has at least ten counts. Other DNA sequences in the sample encode the same CDR3. The V and J genes are TRBV6-5 and TRBJ1-2; TRBD1 agrees at 7 bases. V dropped 5 bases and J dropped 5; count of bases not matched to a gene: 5. This CDR3 region has 13 residues. Germline-derived CDR1 and CDR2 are MNHEY and SVGAGI. The CDR3 DNA follows: TGTGCCAGCAGTCCCACAGGGGATTATGGCTACACCTTC. It specifies CASSPTGDYGYTF.

For this clone: Other DNA sequences within the sample encode an identical CDR3. The rearrangement uses TRBV18 and TRBJ2-3; TRBD1 aligns across 8 bases. There are 14 residues in the CDR3. After removal of 6 bases from V and 3 bases from J, the junction contained 5 bases not matched to a gene. Per the germline V gene, CDR1 is KGHSH and CDR2 is LQKENI. The CDR3 nucleotides read TGTGCCAGCTCTCCAACAGGGGGGACAGATACGCAGTATTTT. Translating gives CASSPTGGTDTQYF.

The chain is built from TRBV7-9 and TRBJ2-3, with D perhaps matching TRBD1 or TRBD2 (6 bases each). Trimming left V 6 bases short and J 2 bases short, with 15 bases between. Germline V lookup: CDR1 SEHNR, CDR2 FQNEAQ (reference sequence). The CDR3 runs 15 residues. The CDR3 DNA reads as TGTGCCAGCAGGCCCACTCGGGGGCACACAGATACGCAGTATTTT. This codes for CASRPTRGHTDTQYF.

This clone showed up many times. The rearrangement links TRBV14 to TRBJ1-1; 8 nucleotides align to TRBD1. Germline V gives CDR1 SGHDN, CDR2 FVKESK. V gave up 3 bases and J gave up 12 bases; unmatched junction bases: 9. The CDR3 spans 13 residues. This CDR3 reads CASSHQDRAATFF. The CDR3 DNA sequence: TGTGCCAGCAGCCATCAGGACAGGGCGGCTACTTTCTTT.

The chain uses TRBV5-4 and TRBJ2-7; possibly TRBD1 for D (5 bases). Deletions cut 2 bases from V and 0 bases from J, with 9 bases between. Germline CDR1 reads SGHNT; CDR2 reads YYREEE (reference sequence). There are 14 residues in the CDR3. The DNA of the CDR3 is TGTGCCAGCAGCTTCAGGGCTGACTCCTACGAGCAGTACTTC. Protein: CASSFRADSYEQYF.

Of note for this clone: In the same sample, other DNA sequences code for this CDR3. The V call is TRBV6-4, the J call TRBJ2-5; D is unresolved. The V gene's germline CDR1 is MRHNA and CDR2 SNTAGT. The CDR3 runs to 15 residues. The ends were cut back, 5 bases at V and 2 bases at J, with 15 bases in the middle. CDR3 amino acids: CASSYGAGDQETQYF. DNA of the CDR3: TGTGCCAGCAGTTACGGTGCAGGAGATCAAGAGACCCAGTACTTC.

This clone was detected only a few times. V and J are TRBV9 and TRBJ1-1; TRBD1 is a possible D gene (5 bases). This CDR3 region has 15 residues. The germline V gene has CDR1 SGDLS and CDR2 YYNGEE. Trimming took off 4 bases at V and 6 bases at J, with 19 bases between the two ends. As DNA, the CDR3 is TGTGCCAGCAGCCCCAATCCAGGGTTCGTCGCTGAAGCTTTCTTT. It specifies CASSPNPGFVAEAFF.

This clone has more than one count but fewer than ten. The genes are TRBV4-1 and TRBJ1-1, with 10 nucleotides matching TRBD1. The J segment lost 6 bases and the V segment lost 6 bases, leaving 10 bases of the junction unmatched. Germline V lookup: CDR1 MGHRA, CDR2 YSYEKL. The CDR3 runs to 15 residues. This CDR3 reads CASSPTTGGLAEAFF. The CDR3, as DNA: TGCGCCAGCAGTCCCACGACAGGGGGCTTAGCTGAAGCTTTCTTT.

This clone was counted between two and nine times. The rearrangement uses TRBV10-3 and TRBJ2-3; D remains ambiguous. V lost 0 bases to trimming and J lost 0 bases, with 13 bases between them. There are 17 residues in the CDR3. CDR1 and CDR2 (germline): ENHRY, SYGVKD. The CDR3 here is CAISESARGPSTDTQYF. The CDR3 nucleotides are TGTGCCATCAGTGAGTCCGCGCGCGGCCCAAGCACAGATACGCAGTATTTT.

This clone has just a few counts. V is TRBV7-3 and J is TRBJ2-3; the D is unclear. The germline V and J ends were trimmed by 5 bases and 5 bases, with 11 bases remaining between them. The CDR3 spans 13 residues. The germline CDR1 and CDR2 sequences are SGHTA and FQGTGA. As DNA, the CDR3 is TGTGCCAGCAGCCCTCCCGGCGAAGATACGCAGTATTTT. Translated: CASSPPGEDTQYF.

The gene calls are TRBV19 and TRBJ2-6; 9 nucleotides line up with TRBD1. The germline gives CDR1 LNHDA, CDR2 SQIVND (reference sequence). The CDR3 is made up of 15 amino acids. The junction had 7 bases not matched to a gene; V was cut back by 6 bases and J by 7 bases. Here the CDR3 reads CASSLGTGFANVLTF. The CDR3 DNA sequence: TGTGCCAGTAGCCTAGGGACAGGGTTCGCCAACGTCCTGACTTTC. Looking up the rest from reference TRBV19 and TRBJ2-6 gives the full variable domain: DGGITQSPKYLFRKEGQNVTLSCEQNLNHDAMYWYRQDPGQGLRLIYYSQIVNDFQKGDIAEGYSVSREKKESFPLTVTSAQKNPTAFYLCASSLGTGFANVLTFGAGSRLTVL.

This clone was seen at least ten times. This chain links TRBV18 with TRBJ2-2; TRBD1 is a possible D gene (5 bases). CDR3 length: 15 residues. V was clipped by 5 bases and J by 0 bases, with 10 bases between them. Germline-derived CDR1 and CDR2 are KGHSH and LQKENI. CDR3 amino acids: CASSYQGPNTGELFF. The CDR3 nucleotides are TGTGCCAGCTCATATCAGGGTCCGAACACCGGGGAGCTGTTTTTT.

The chain employs TRBV5-1 and TRBJ2-5; TRBD1 is a possible D gene (5 bases). From germline, CDR1 is SGHRS and CDR2 YFSETQ. Trimming shortened V by 1 base and J by 0 bases, and 7 bases separated the two germline ends. The CDR3 covers 14 residues. The CDR3 spells CASSLTGNQETQYF. The CDR3 DNA reads as TGCGCCAGCAGCTTGACAGGAAACCAAGAGACCCAGTACTTC.

This sequence joins TRBV30 and TRBJ1-1, with TRBD1 identical over 9 bases. The V and J ends lost 0 bases and 2 bases, in that order; junction bases with no gene match: 4. This CDR3 has 15 residues. CDR1 GTSNPN and CDR2 SVGIG come from the germline V gene (reference sequence). CDR3 DNA: TGTGCCTGGAGTGTTCACAGGGGGCCCAACACTGAAGCTTTCTTT. Its protein is CAWSVHRGPNTEAFF.